The TCR beta chain described here comes from a study of PD-L1 blockade in urothelial cancer. Overall study context: Patients had received 0 to 3 prior chemotherapy regimens. Blood analysis was done at 3 weeks (second dose) and 6 weeks after treatment began.

Regarding the study as a whole: Tumor-associated blood clones were expanded more by durable-benefit patients at 3 weeks. Better survival was predicted by below-median pretreatment blood TCR clonality.

As regards this clone: Its target is not known.

Data came from immunoSEQ multiplex PCR; TCRdb stores just in-frame clones and leaves some out. The sample has about 130,000 clones, approximately 84% seen once. This sample's time point: pretreatment peripheral blood. Sequencing used PBMCs, obtained around atezolizumab (anti-PD-L1) treatment. This sequence originates from a man aged 45 to 65 with urothelial cancer.

In DNA form, the CDR3 reads TGTGCCAGCAGAAATATGGCGGGAGGACCCTACGAGCAGTACTTC. Translation: CASRNMAGGPYEQYF. V and J are TRBV28 and TRBJ2-7; 8 bases line up with TRBD2. V lost 6 bases and J lost 2; bases outside the gene matches: 9. Germline CDR1 MDHEN, CDR2 SYDVKM. This CDR3 has 15 amino acids.